The 7 T cell receptor beta chains below all came from one sample that was sequenced in a study of technical replicates of blood from a few donors. The protocol was immunoSEQ multiplex PCR, while the TCRdb copy is restricted to in-frame clones and leaves out a portion. The sample has over 50,000 clones, 97% seen once. Sequencing was performed on T cells isolated from PBMCs. These receptor sequences come from a human donor in good health.

The chain uses TRBV5-1 and TRBJ2-2, with TRBD1 matching over 11 bases. Unmatched junction bases numbered 5, after V lost 0 bases and J lost 4 bases. Per the germline V gene, CDR1 is SGHRS and CDR2 is YFSETQ. This CDR3 contains 17 residues. CDR3 coding DNA: TGCGCCAGCAGCTTGGCGGACAGGGGGCGGGTCACCGGGGAGCTGTTTTTT. This sequence encodes CASSLADRGRVTGELFF.

This chain links TRBV13 with TRBJ2-1, with 13 positions matching TRBD2. The CDR3 is 19 amino acids. Losses at the gene ends were 3 bases for V and 9 bases for J; bases not matched to a gene: 17. Germline loops: CDR1 PRHDT, CDR2 FYEKMQ (reference sequence). The CDR3: CASSLSGLAGRAPRIEQFF. CDR3 bases: TGTGCCAGCAGCTTGTCGGGACTAGCGGGACGGGCGCCGAGGATTGAGCAGTTCTTC.

This chain links TRBV15 with TRBJ2-3; D gene uncertain. CDR1 and CDR2 (germline): LNHNV, YYDKDF (reference sequence). V was clipped by 5 bases and J by 4 bases, with 10 bases between them. The CDR3 is 13 residues long. CDR3 residues: CATSPNPPDTQYF. The CDR3 bases are TGTGCCACCAGCCCTAACCCCCCAGATACGCAGTATTTT.

The chain joins TRBV5-1 to TRBJ2-7, with D perhaps matching TRBD2 (5 bases). Per the germline V gene, CDR1 is SGHRS and CDR2 is YFSETQ. V shed 4 bases and J shed 2 bases, with 13 bases lying between them. The CDR3 has 14 residues. The CDR3: CASSPLRVAYEQYF. CDR3 nucleotide sequence: TGCGCCAGCAGCCCGTTGAGGGTAGCCTACGAGCAGTACTTC.

This chain connects TRBV5-1 to TRBJ2-5, with unresolved D. This CDR3 is built from 15 residues. V gave up 1 base and J gave up 1 base, with 11 bases separating them. The germline V gene encodes CDR1 SGHRS and CDR2 YFSETQ. CDR3 DNA: TGCGCCAGCAGCTTGCTTGGCTCCAGCCAAGAGACCCAGTACTTC. This encodes CASSLLGSSQETQYF.

The CDR3 region has the DNA TGCGCCAGCAGGCTATCCCGGGGGGTTGGGACCAGTGAGCAGTACTTC. It translates to CASRLSRGVGTSEQYF. The chain links TRBV5-1 to TRBJ2-7; 7 positions match TRBD2. Trimming at V came to 5 bases and at J to 7 bases, leaving 18 bases not matched to a gene. This CDR3 spans 16 amino acids. CDR1 is SGHRS, CDR2 YFSETQ, per germline.

The chain combines TRBV29-1 with TRBJ1-5, with 7 bases identical to TRBD1. The CDR3 is 13 amino acids. Looked up from germline, CDR1 is SQVTM and CDR2 is ANQGSEA. The V and J ends lost 5 bases and 4 bases, in that order; junction bases with no gene match: 5. CDR3 bases: TGCAGCGTTTCGGGACAGCCAAATCAGCCCCAGCATTTT. Its translation is CSVSGQPNQPQHF.